Below are 5 T cell receptor beta chains sequenced from a single sample in a study of CD8 T cells in Susac syndrome. An input of roughly 0.5 to 1 ug of RNA was subjected to reverse transcription using random hexamers. TCRdb reprocessed the immunoSEQ multiplex PCR reads with MiXCR, giving one entry per CDR3 protein. This table has some 260,000 distinct CDR3 sequences, approximately 85% appearing once. Sample: CD8+ T cells from PBMCs. These receptors were collected from a human donor with multiple sclerosis.

The chain carries TRBV6-6 and TRBJ1-6; D is perhaps TRBD1 (6 bases). V shed 0 bases and J shed 7 bases, with 10 bases lying between them. This CDR3 spans 15 amino acids. Germline V gives CDR1 MNHNY, CDR2 SVGAGI (reference sequence). The CDR3 region has the DNA TGTGCCAGCAGTTACTCGACAGGCTTCAATTCACCCCTCCACTTT. Protein product: CASSYSTGFNSPLHF.

This clonotype was detected only once. The chain has TRBV5-5 and TRBJ2-2; 8 bases are a match to TRBD2. CDR1 and CDR2 (germline): SGHKS, YYEKEE (reference sequence). Trimming removed 1 base from V and 3 bases from J; junction bases left unmatched: 5. This CDR3 is built from 16 residues. The CDR3 sequence: CASSLPAGEYTGELFF. CDR3 DNA: TGTGCCAGCAGCTTGCCAGCGGGAGAGTACACCGGGGAGCTGTTTTTT. Combining the CDR3 with reference TRBV5-5 and TRBJ2-2 gives the whole variable domain DAGVTQSPTHLIKTRGQQVTLRCSPISGHKSVSWYQQVLGQGPQFIFQYYEKEERGRGNFPDRFSARQFPNYSSELNVNALLLGDSALYLCASSLPAGEYTGELFFGEGSRLTVL.

This chain joins TRBV18 and TRBJ2-7, with 7 bases fitting TRBD1. V dropped 1 base and J dropped 3; count of bases not matched to a gene: 12. The CDR3 extends over 17 amino acids. The germline V gene has CDR1 KGHSH and CDR2 LQKENI. In DNA form, the CDR3 reads TGTGCCAGCTCACCACTCATTCGGCAGGGGGTTATCTACGAGCAGTACTTC. This sequence encodes CASSPLIRQGVIYEQYF.

The gene calls are TRBV7-9 and TRBJ1-1, with 7 bases that match TRBD1. Germline-derived CDR1 and CDR2 are SEHNR and FQNEAQ (reference sequence). This CDR3 is built from 12 residues. The J segment lost 9 bases and the V segment lost 4 bases, leaving 5 bases of the junction unmatched. The CDR3 spells CASSSTGVQAFF. The CDR3, as DNA: TGTGCCAGCAGCTCAACAGGGGTACAAGCTTTCTTT.

J is TRBJ2-7 and V is TRBV28, with 8 bases matching TRBD1. V lost 7 bases and J lost 5; bases outside the gene matches: 25. The CDR3 covers 19 residues. The germline gives CDR1 MDHEN, CDR2 SYDVKM. The CDR3 nucleotides read TGTGCCAGCACCTCCAGGGGCGGGGCAGGGGGCTATCGTCGGGACGAGCAGTACTTC. Translating it yields CASTSRGGAGGYRRDEQYF.